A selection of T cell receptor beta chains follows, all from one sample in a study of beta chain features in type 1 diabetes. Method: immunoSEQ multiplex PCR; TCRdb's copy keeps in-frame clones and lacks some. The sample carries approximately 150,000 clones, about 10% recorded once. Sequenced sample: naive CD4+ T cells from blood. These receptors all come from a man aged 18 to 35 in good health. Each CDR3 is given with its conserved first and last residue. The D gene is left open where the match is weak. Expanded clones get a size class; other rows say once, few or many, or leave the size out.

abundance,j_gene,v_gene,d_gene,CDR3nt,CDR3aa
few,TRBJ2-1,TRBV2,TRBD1,TGTGCCAGCCGACGGGACAGGTCGGCCACCTACAATGAGCAGTTCTTC,CASRRDRSATYNEQFF
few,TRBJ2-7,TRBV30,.,TGTGCCTGGAGTCCCTGGGGCCATTCCTACGAGCAGTACTTC,CAWSPWGHSYEQYF
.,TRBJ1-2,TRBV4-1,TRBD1,TGCGCCAGCAGCCAGGGGACAGGGAGTTTCGACTATGGCTACACCTTC,CASSQGTGSFDYGYTF
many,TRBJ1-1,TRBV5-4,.,TGTGCCAGCAGCCTGCAGGGTCCGGACACTGAAGCTTTCTTT,CASSLQGPDTEAFF
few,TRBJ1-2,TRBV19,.,TGTGCCAGTAGTACAAGGACGAGGGATGGCTACACCTTC,CASSTRTRDGYTF
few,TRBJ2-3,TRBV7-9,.,TGTGCCACCCCTAAGGGGGTCAGCACAGATACGCAGTATTTT,CATPKGVSTDTQYF
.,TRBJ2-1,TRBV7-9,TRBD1,TGTGCCAGCAGCCCTCCGGGGCGGACAGGGAACAATGAGCAGTTCTTC,CASSPPGRTGNNEQFF
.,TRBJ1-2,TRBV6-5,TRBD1,TGTGCCAGCAGCTCGGACAGGGGGAGAGGCTACACCTTC,CASSSDRGRGYTF
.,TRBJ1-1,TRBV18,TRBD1,TGTGCCAGCTCACCCCCGCAGGGGGCGAACACTGAAGCTTTCTTT,CASSPPQGANTEAFF
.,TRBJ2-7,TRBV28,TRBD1,TGTGCCAGCAGTTTAGGGACAGGGGGATCCTACGAGCAGTACTTC,CASSLGTGGSYEQYF
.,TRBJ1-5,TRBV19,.,TGTGCCAGTAGTGACAGTAGCAATCAGCCCCAGCATTTT,CASSDSSNQPQHF
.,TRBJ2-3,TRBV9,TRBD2,TGTGCCAGCAGCGTAGAGGTTGCGGGGGGGCCAGATACGCAGTATTTT,CASSVEVAGGPDTQYF
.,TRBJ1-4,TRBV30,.,TGTGCCTGGACGAGGCCAACAAATGAAAAACTGTTTTTT,CAWTRPTNEKLFF
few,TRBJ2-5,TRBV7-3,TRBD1,TGTGCCAGCAGCCCGGGGGGACAGGGGTTGAAAGAGACCCAGTACTTC,CASSPGGQGLKETQYF
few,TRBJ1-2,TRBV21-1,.,TGTGCCAGCAGCAAAGCGCTGGCAGGGGAAGGCTACACCTTC,CASSKALAGEGYTF
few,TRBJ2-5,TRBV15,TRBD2,TGTGCCACCAGAGATACTAGCGGGGGGGCCCGAATGACCCAGTACTTC,CATRDTSGGARMTQYF
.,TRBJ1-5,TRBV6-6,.,TGTGCCAGCAGTTACTCGACGGGTCAGCCCCAGCATTTT,CASSYSTGQPQHF
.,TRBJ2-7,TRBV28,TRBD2,TGTGCCAGCAGGGGCGGGGGGCACCAGGGGCAGTACTTC,CASRGGGHQGQYF
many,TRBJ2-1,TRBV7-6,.,TGTGCCAGCAGCTCATGGTCAGGGGCCGGCTCCTACAATGAGCAGTTCTTC,CASSSWSGAGSYNEQFF
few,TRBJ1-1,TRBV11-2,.,TGTGCCAGCAGCCATGGGTCGGGGGGTGAAGCTTTCTTT,CASSHGSGGEAFF
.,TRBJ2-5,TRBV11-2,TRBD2,TGTGCCAGCTTGCTTGGGAGCGGGGGGGCCGGTGAGACCCAGTACTTC,CASLLGSGGAGETQYF
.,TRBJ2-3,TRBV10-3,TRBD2,TGTGCCATCAGAACCGGGGGACTAACAGATACGCAGTATTTT,CAIRTGGLTDTQYF
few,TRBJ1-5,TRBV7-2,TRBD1,TGTGCCAGCAGCTCACAGGGGTTGGATCAGCCCCAGCATTTT,CASSSQGLDQPQHF
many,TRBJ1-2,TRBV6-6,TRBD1,TGTGCCAGCACCGACAGGGGGACCTATGGCTACACCTTC,CASTDRGTYGYTF
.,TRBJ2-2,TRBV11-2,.,TGTGCCAGCAGCTTTCGCGCCGGGGAGCTGTTTTTT,CASSFRAGELFF
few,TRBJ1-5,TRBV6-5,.,TGTGCCAGCAGCGTACAGCGGAATCAGCCCCAGCATTTT,CASSVQRNQPQHF
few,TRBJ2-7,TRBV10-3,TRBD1,TGTGCCATCAGCGGAAAGGACGGGACAGGCGACTACGAGCAGTACTTC,CAISGKDGTGDYEQYF
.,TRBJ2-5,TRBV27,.,TGTGCCAGCAGCTCCCACAGGGAAGAGACCCAGTACTTC,CASSSHREETQYF
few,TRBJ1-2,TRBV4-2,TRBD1,TGTGCCAGCAGCCAAGATGAAAGGACAGGGGTAATCTATGGCTACACCTTC,CASSQDERTGVIYGYTF
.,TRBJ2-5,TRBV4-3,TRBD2,TGCGCCAGCAGCCAAGAGGCTAGCGGGGGGGTACGGGGTGAGACCCAGTACTTC,CASSQEASGGVRGETQYF
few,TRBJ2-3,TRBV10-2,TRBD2,TGCGCCAGCAGCGTAGCGGGGACCCACATGGATACGCAGTATTTT,CASSVAGTHMDTQYF
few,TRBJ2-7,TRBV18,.,TGTGCCAGCTCACGATACAGGGATAGCTACGAGCAGTACTTC,CASSRYRDSYEQYF
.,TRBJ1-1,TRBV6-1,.,TGTGCCAGCCAGGACATTTTGAACACTGAAGCTTTCTTT,CASQDILNTEAFF
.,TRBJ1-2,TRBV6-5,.,TGTGCCAGCAGGGCGACAGCCTACTATGGCTACACCTTC,CASRATAYYGYTF
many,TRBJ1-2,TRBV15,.,TGTGCCACCAGCCGGGGTAACTATGGCTACACCTTC,CATSRGNYGYTF
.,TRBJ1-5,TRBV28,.,TGTGCCAGCAGTTTGAGTGGTCAGCCCCAGCATTTT,CASSLSGQPQHF
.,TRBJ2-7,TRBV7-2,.,TGTGCCAGCACCCGGAGGAATCGCGAGCAGTACTTC,CASTRRNREQYF
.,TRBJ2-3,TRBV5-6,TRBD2,TGTGCCAGCAGCACGACTAGCGCCACAGATACGCAGTATTTT,CASSTTSATDTQYF
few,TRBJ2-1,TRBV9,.,TGTGCCAGCAGCGTTGACCTAGCGAGCTCCTACAATGAGCAGTTCTTC,CASSVDLASSYNEQFF
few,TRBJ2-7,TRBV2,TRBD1,TGTGCCAGCAGCTGGGACAGGGGACCCTACGAGCAGTACTTC,CASSWDRGPYEQYF
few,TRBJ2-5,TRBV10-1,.,TGCGCCAGCAGTGAGTACAGGGAAGAGACCCAGTACTTC,CASSEYREETQYF
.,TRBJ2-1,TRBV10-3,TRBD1,TGTGCCATCAGAGACCCTGACAGGGGGGGACCCAATGAGCAGTTCTTC,CAIRDPDRGGPNEQFF
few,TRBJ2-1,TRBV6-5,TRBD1,TGTGCCAGCAGCTGGGACAGGGGCTCCAATGAGCAGTTCTTC,CASSWDRGSNEQFF
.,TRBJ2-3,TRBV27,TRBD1,TGTGCCAGCAGTTTTGAGACAGGGCGGACAGATACGCAGTATTTT,CASSFETGRTDTQYF
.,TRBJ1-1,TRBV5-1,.,TGCGCCAGCAGCTTGGGTCAGGCAAGTGAAGCTTTCTTT,CASSLGQASEAFF
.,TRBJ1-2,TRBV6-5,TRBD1,TGTGCCAGTTATTCACAGGGGGAAGGTGGCTACACCTTC,CASYSQGEGGYTF
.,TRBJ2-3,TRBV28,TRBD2,TGTGCCAGCAGTTTCATCCCTGTCAGCGGGGGGCAGAGCACAGATACGCAGTATTTT,CASSFIPVSGGQSTDTQYF
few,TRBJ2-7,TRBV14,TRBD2,TGTGCCAGCAGCCCGCGGGGGGACTCCTACGAGCAGTACTTC,CASSPRGDSYEQYF
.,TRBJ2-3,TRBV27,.,TGTGCCAGCAGTTTAAGGGGGAGCACAGATACGCAGTATTTT,CASSLRGSTDTQYF
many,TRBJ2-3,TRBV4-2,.,TGTGCCAGCAGCCAAGCGGGTGGCACAGATACGCAGTATTTT,CASSQAGGTDTQYF